Listed below are T cell receptor beta chains from one sample, sequenced in a study of T cells in Graves' hyperthyroidism and ophthalmopathy. MiXCR, applied by TCRdb to the multiplex PCR reads, yields one record per CDR3 protein. In the table there are roughly 550,000 distinct CDR3 sequences, about 16% of which are singletons. The sample taken for sequencing was blood. All receptors derive from a woman younger than 45 with Graves' ophthalmopathy. Both conserved end residues are part of each CDR3. Each record gives: J gene, D gene, V gene, clone size, CDR3 DNA, CDR3 protein. A D gene is named only where the DNA matches it firmly. For some rows the clone size is stated as once, few or many, or as a class when expanded; others skip it.

TRBJ2-5	.	TRBV28	many	TGTGCCAGCAGCAGAGGGCCTAGCGAAGAGACCCAGTACTTC	CASSRGPSEETQYF
TRBJ2-7	.	TRBV25-1	.	TGTGCCAGCAGTGAATACGGTCGGCTACTGGCCGGAGAGCAGTACTTC	CASSEYGRLLAGEQYF
TRBJ1-4	.	TRBV12-3/TRBV12-4	.	TGTGCCAGCAGTTTCAAGTCCCAAGGTGAAAAACTGTTTTTT	CASSFKSQGEKLFF
TRBJ1-2	.	TRBV7-2	.	TGTGCCAGCAGCTTAGCCCCCGGGACGAGCTATGGCTACACCTTC	CASSLAPGTSYGYTF
TRBJ2-7	.	TRBV7-3	few	TGTGCCAGCACCGCCAAGTTCGACGAGCAGTACTTC	CASTAKFDEQYF
TRBJ1-4	TRBD1	TRBV19	.	TGTGCCAGTAGTACCCCGGGACAGAATAATGAAAAACTGTTTTTT	CASSTPGQNNEKLFF
TRBJ1-1	.	TRBV7-9	.	TGTGCCAGCAGCTCTCAGGGGCGGGATACTGAAGCCTTCTTT	CASSSQGRDTEAFF
TRBJ1-5	.	TRBV6-2/TRBV6-3	many	TGTGCCAGCAGTTCGGGGCCCGGGGGCAATCAGCCCCAGCATTTT	CASSSGPGGNQPQHF
TRBJ2-3	.	TRBV19	many	TGTGCCAGTGATGACGGGACAGATACGCAGTATTTT	CASDDGTDTQYF
TRBJ2-1	.	TRBV5-6	once	TGTGCCAGCAGCTTGGGGCAGGGAAATCCCTACGATGAGCAGTTCTTC	CASSLGQGNPYDEQFF
TRBJ2-7	.	TRBV18	many	TGTGCCAGCTCACTTCTAGGCAGAGCCTACGAGCAGTACTTC	CASSLLGRAYEQYF
TRBJ1-3	.	TRBV12-3/TRBV12-4	many	TGTGCCAGCAGTTTAGTCCTGGGGCAGGGTAGGGGAAACACCATATATTTT	CASSLVLGQGRGNTIYF
TRBJ2-1	.	TRBV11-1	many	TGTGCCAGCAGCCTAGAGGGGGGCGCCTACAATGAGCAGTTCTTC	CASSLEGGAYNEQFF
TRBJ1-1	.	TRBV6-1	many	TGTGCCAGCAGTGTACCACAGGCGGGACACCTGAACACTGAAGCTTTCTTT	CASSVPQAGHLNTEAFF
TRBJ2-3	.	TRBV4-3	few	TGCGCCAGCAGCCAAGATCCAAACAGCTTCGGTACGCAGTATTTT	CASSQDPNSFGTQYF
TRBJ2-3	.	TRBV18	.	TGTGCCAGCTCACCGGAGGGCACATATACGCAGTATTTT	CASSPEGTYTQYF
TRBJ2-1	.	TRBV18	many	TGTGCCAGCTCACCAGACTTGAGCTCCTACAATGAGCAGTTCTTC	CASSPDLSSYNEQFF
TRBJ1-6	TRBD1	TRBV28	many	TGTGCCAGCAACCCGACAGGGCTGTATTCACCCCTCCACTTT	CASNPTGLYSPLHF
TRBJ1-2	.	TRBV11-3	.	TGTGCCGGCAGCCTATATCGAGAGAATGGCTACACCTTC	CAGSLYRENGYTF
TRBJ1-5	.	TRBV6-1	.	TGTGCCAGCCTGGTGGGGGTAAATCAGCCCCAGCATTTT	CASLVGVNQPQHF
TRBJ1-1	.	TRBV20-1	.	TGCAGTGCTAGAGATGCAGAGGGAGGGAACACTGAAGCTTTCTTT	CSARDAEGGNTEAFF
TRBJ2-5	TRBD1	TRBV4-2	.	TGTGCCAGCAGCCAAGGACAGGGGGAGACCCAGTACTTC	CASSQGQGETQYF
TRBJ1-1	.	TRBV29-1	once	TGCAGCGCCCCGTTGGGGATGGGCACTGAAGCTTTCTTT	CSAPLGMGTEAFF
TRBJ2-1	TRBD2	TRBV7-9	many	TGTGCCAGCAGCTCGTCAGGACTAGCGGGAGTCAATGAGCAGTTCTTC	CASSSSGLAGVNEQFF
TRBJ1-1	.	TRBV12-3/TRBV12-4	many	TGTGCCAGCAGTCGCGGGGGGGGACGGGCTGAAGCTTTCTTT	CASSRGGGRAEAFF
TRBJ1-1	.	TRBV30	many	TGTGCCTGGAGTGTAATTATTAACACGGGGGGCTTCTTT	CAWSVIINTGGFF
TRBJ2-3	TRBD2	TRBV20-1	many	TGCAGTGCTTTTACTAGCGGGAGGGTCGTAGATACGCAGTATTTT	CSAFTSGRVVDTQYF
TRBJ2-7	TRBD2	TRBV18	few	TGTGCCAGCTCACCGACTAGCGGGAGACGCGAGCAGTACTTC	CASSPTSGRREQYF
TRBJ2-5	TRBD2	TRBV29-1	.	TGCAGCGTTATAGGCCTAGCGGGTCGTGAGACCCAGTACTTC	CSVIGLAGRETQYF
TRBJ2-1	TRBD2	TRBV6-1	few	TGTGCCAGCAGACGGTCGAGAGCGGGAAAGAATGAGCAGTTCTTC	CASRRSRAGKNEQFF
TRBJ1-1	.	TRBV19	.	TGTGCCAGTAGCCCCGATAGGGGAGGAGCTGAAGCTTTCTTT	CASSPDRGGAEAFF
TRBJ2-1	.	TRBV12-3/TRBV12-4	many	TGTGCCAGCAACCCGGGACCCATCGCTGGTGAGCAGTTCTTC	CASNPGPIAGEQFF
TRBJ1-1	.	TRBV28	.	TGTGCCAGCAGTTCCCGGGCCCCCGTCAGCACTGAAGCTTTCTTT	CASSSRAPVSTEAFF
TRBJ2-2	TRBD2	TRBV20-1	.	TGCAGTGCTACCCTTAGGACTAGCGGGAGAGACGGGGAGCTGTTTTTT	CSATLRTSGRDGELFF
TRBJ2-7	TRBD1	TRBV29-1	.	TGCAGCGTTGCCGGGACAGGTGACGAGCAGTACTTC	CSVAGTGDEQYF
TRBJ2-1	TRBD2	TRBV27	many	TGTGCCAGCAGTTTGTCACTAGCGGCTAAAGGGGATGAGCAGTTCTTC	CASSLSLAAKGDEQFF
TRBJ2-1	.	TRBV3-1	many	TGTGCCAGCAGCCAATTGGACAATGAGCAGTTCTTC	CASSQLDNEQFF
TRBJ2-7	.	TRBV6-1	.	TGTGCCACCAGGGGAGGAGGGCTAGCCCCCTACGAGCAGTACTTC	CATRGGGLAPYEQYF
TRBJ1-5	.	TRBV27	.	TGTGCCAGCAGTCGCCGGTGGGATAGCAATCAGCCCCAGCATTTT	CASSRRWDSNQPQHF
TRBJ2-7	TRBD2	TRBV6-1	.	TGTGCCAGCAGTGCACTAGCGGGAAAAAACTCCTACGAGCAGTACTTC	CASSALAGKNSYEQYF
TRBJ2-1	.	TRBV20-1	many	TGCAGTGCCAAGGCCCTAGTCCTAGGTGAGCAGTTCTTC	CSAKALVLGEQFF
TRBJ1-2	.	TRBV6-1	few	TGTGCCAGCAGTTCCCAGGCTCAGATCTCCTATGGCTACACCTTC	CASSSQAQISYGYTF